One TCR beta chain is described in this entry. Clones were sequenced by immunoSEQ multiplex PCR, and TCRdb holds only the in-frame ones, with some missing. The profile shows over 25,000 clones, 81% of them singletons. The data stem from a study of OX40 agonist ivuxolimab in advanced cancers. The source of this sequence is an adult with an advanced solid tumor such as melanoma, head and neck, liver or kidney cancer. Material: CD4+ or CD8+ T cells sorted from blood, obtained in a trial of the OX40 agonist ivuxolimab.

CDR3 in amino acids: CASSFGLDKETQYF. The DNA for the CDR3 is TGTGCCAGCAGCTTCGGTCTGGACAAAGAGACCCAGTACTTC. The rearrangement joins TRBV13 to TRBJ2-5; tentatively, D is TRBD1 (5 bases). V was clipped by 3 bases and J by 3 bases, with 11 bases between them. This CDR3 comprises 14 residues. Germline V gene data show CDR1 as PRHDT and CDR2 as FYEKMQ (reference sequence).